One and the same sample provided the 5 T cell receptor beta chains below, sequenced in a study of blood T cells in healthy people across ages. The use of a sample-barcoded 5' primer and a J-beta primer mix characterized a second PCR of roughly 6 to 11 cycles. TCRdb re-analysed the 5' RACE reads in MiXCR, keeping a single row per CDR3 protein. The sample shows over 1,500,000 distinct CDR3 sequences, 49% of them seen only once. Sequenced material: blood. The receptors originated from a woman in her forties in good health.

This chain's CDR3 is CASSGEGTADTQYF. The DNA for the CDR3 is TGTGCCAGCAGCGGGGAAGGAACTGCAGATACGCAGTATTTT. This chain uses TRBV6-1 with TRBJ2-3, with D tentatively TRBD2 (5 bases). The CDR3 contains 14 residues. The V gene lost 6 bases and the J gene lost 4 bases, with 14 bases spanning the gap. Germline V CDR1 and CDR2: MNHNS, SASEGT.

This chain links TRBV6-1 with TRBJ1-5, with 11 bases identical to TRBD1. With 4 bases clipped from V and 5 bases from J, the junction kept 7 bases outside the gene matches. The CDR3 runs to 16 residues. Germline-derived CDR1 and CDR2 are MNHNS and SASEGT. CDR3 protein: CASSASGTGGYQPQHF. The CDR3 DNA follows: TGTGCCAGCAGTGCTTCCGGGACAGGGGGTTATCAGCCCCAGCATTTT.

The chain links TRBV20-1 to TRBJ1-6; 7 bases line up with TRBD1. Germline CDR1 and CDR2: DFQATT and SNEGSKA (reference sequence). This CDR3 comprises 14 residues. The junction had 8 bases not matched to a gene; V was cut back by 5 bases and J by 7 bases. The CDR3 nucleotides read TGCAGTGCTGGAATGACAGGGATCAATTCACCCCTCCACTTT. This translates into CSAGMTGINSPLHF.

The chain links TRBV7-9 to TRBJ2-1; D tentatively fits TRBD1 or TRBD2 (6 bases each). Trimming left V 8 bases short and J 2 bases short, with 10 bases between. Germline CDR1 is SEHNR and CDR2 is FQNEAQ (reference sequence). This CDR3 has 13 amino acids. For the CDR3, the DNA is TGTGCCAGCCCTAGGGGGGCCTACAATGAGCAGTTCTTC. The encoded protein is CASPRGAYNEQFF.

This clonotype was seen a handful of times. The chain uses TRBV20-1 and TRBJ2-5; D is unresolved. The germline V gene has CDR1 DFQATT and CDR2 SNEGSKA (reference sequence). This CDR3 region has 13 residues. The germline V and J ends were trimmed by 4 bases and 2 bases, with 11 bases remaining between them. The CDR3 spells CSAKLWQQETQYF. CDR3 sequence (DNA): TGCAGTGCTAAATTATGGCAGCAAGAGACCCAGTACTTC.